This T cell receptor (beta chain) was documented in a study of blood T cell repertoires in COVID-19. Some clones are missing from TCRdb's copy, which holds only in-frame ones; the method was immunoSEQ multiplex PCR. Counted here are 230,000 or so clones, more than 65% occurring once; the ten biggest clones make up approximately 2.3%. CDR3 length: 15 residues. Germline assignment: CDR1 SGHTA and CDR2 FQGNSA. J gave up 4 bases and V 5 bases, and 9 bases lay outside the gene matches. Sequenced input: peripheral blood. The source is a man in his forties who had recovered from COVID-19. V is TRBV7-2 and J is TRBJ1-1, with 8 bases lining up with TRBD1. The CDR3 DNA sequence: TGTGCCAGCAGCCCCAGGACAGGGCAGGGCACTGAAGCTTTCTTT. Its protein product is CASSPRTGQGTEAFF.